The 31 T cell receptor beta chains reported below all come from one sample, sequenced in a study of T cell changes during pregnancy in multiple sclerosis. Clones were sequenced by immunoSEQ multiplex PCR, and TCRdb holds only the in-frame ones, with some missing. The table shows 95,000 to 110,000 clones, with 92% occurring only once. The source was peripheral blood, collected after pregnancy. These receptors were obtained from a female donor with multiple sclerosis, enrolled in a pregnancy study.

V and J are TRBV27 and TRBJ1-6; D is unclear. With 6 bases removed from V and 10 bases from J, the gap between germline ends came to 13 bases. The CDR3 loop spans 13 amino acids. CDR1 MNHEY and CDR2 SMNVEV come from the germline V gene (reference sequence). Here the CDR3 reads CASRRDLPSPLHF. The CDR3 DNA is TGTGCCAGCAGGCGGGATCTACCATCACCCCTCCACTTT.

The chain links TRBV13 to TRBJ2-5; 8 nucleotides align to TRBD2. Germline V CDR1 and CDR2: PRHDT, FYEKMQ (reference sequence). J was trimmed by 1 base and V by 1 base; bases with no gene match: 11. The CDR3 consists of 18 residues. The CDR3 region has the DNA TGTGCCAGCAGCTTAGCCCCCTTCAGCGGGGGCCGCCAAGAGACCCAGTACTTC. Its protein product is CASSLAPFSGGRQETQYF. Full variable domain (outside the CDR3, taken from reference TRBV13 and TRBJ2-5): AAGVIQSPRHLIKEKRETATLKCYPIPRHDTVYWYQQGPGQDPQFLISFYEKMQSDKGSIPDRFSAQQFSDYHSELNMSSLELGDSALYFCASSLAPFSGGRQETQYFGPGTRLLVL.

The genes are TRBV27 and TRBJ2-2; D gene uncertain. V was shortened by 3 bases and J by 3 bases, with 11 bases between the two germline ends. Germline V CDR1 and CDR2: MNHEY, SMNVEV (reference sequence). The CDR3 has 15 amino acids. CDR3 bases: TGTGCCAGCAGTTTTCAACACCGATACACCGGGGAGCTGTTTTTT. It is translated as CASSFQHRYTGELFF.

This chain joins TRBV5-4 and TRBJ2-5; tentatively, D is TRBD2 (7 bases). The CDR3 contains 16 residues. Germline CDR1 SGHNT, CDR2 YYREEE (reference sequence). The V and J ends lost 2 bases and 2 bases respectively, with 16 bases between them. The CDR3 sequence: CASSFWRGGSQETQYF. DNA for the CDR3: TGTGCCAGCAGCTTTTGGAGGGGGGGGTCGCAAGAGACCCAGTACTTC.

This chain connects TRBV28 to TRBJ1-1; no clear D gene. In germline, CDR1 is MDHEN, CDR2 SYDVKM. Trimming shortened V by 6 bases and J by 6 bases, and 17 bases separated the two germline ends. There are 14 residues in the CDR3. CDR3 sequence (DNA): TGTGCCAGCAGCCCACCCCCGCCACCAGCTGAAGCTTTCTTT. Its protein product is CASSPPPPPAEAFF.

The V call is TRBV14, the J call TRBJ1-5, with 9 bases aligning to TRBD1. The germline gives CDR1 SGHDN, CDR2 FVKESK. The CDR3 contains 21 residues. J gave up 2 bases and V 6 bases, and 23 bases lay outside the gene matches. CDR3 sequence (DNA): TGTGCCAGCAGGACCGGGACAGGGACTACTCCTAGTAGCAGCGGCAATCAGCCCCAGCATTTT. Encoded protein: CASRTGTGTTPSSSGNQPQHF.

This chain uses TRBV4-1 with TRBJ2-3; 9 nucleotides align to TRBD1. This CDR3 comprises 14 residues. V gave up 5 bases and J gave up 0 bases; unmatched junction bases: 0. Germline V CDR1 and CDR2: MGHRA, YSYEKL. CDR3 loop: CASSGTGSTDTQYF. The CDR3 DNA sequence: TGCGCCAGCAGCGGGACAGGGAGCACAGATACGCAGTATTTT.

The chain combines TRBV7-2 with TRBJ2-3; 10 nucleotides align to TRBD2. V was pared by 3 bases and J by 4 bases, with 4 bases of the junction left unmatched. The CDR3 length is 15 residues. Germline V CDR1 and CDR2: SGHTA, FQGNSA. Here the CDR3 DNA reads TGTGCCAGCAGCTTCCTAGCGGGAGTGGCAGATACGCAGTATTTT. This gives the protein CASSFLAGVADTQYF.

The chain carries TRBV29-1 and TRBJ1-1; the D gene is possibly TRBD1 (5 bases). The CDR3 extends over 14 amino acids. Germline V lookup: CDR1 SQVTM, CDR2 ANQGSEA. The ends were cut back, 6 bases at V and 1 base at J, with 15 bases in the middle. In nucleotides, the CDR3 is TGCAGCGTAGGCGAAGGGGCCTGGAACACTGAAGCTTTCTTT. This encodes CSVGEGAWNTEAFF.

This chain links TRBV6-5 with TRBJ2-2, with 7 bases matching TRBD1. The germline V gene has CDR1 MNHEY and CDR2 SVGAGI. With 4 bases clipped from V and 0 bases from J, the junction kept 2 bases outside the gene matches. This CDR3 has 15 amino acids. CDR3 DNA sequence: TGTGCCAGCAGTTTCGGACAGGCGAACACCGGGGAGCTGTTTTTT. The encoded protein is CASSFGQANTGELFF.

The gene calls are TRBV7-2 and TRBJ2-1; maybe TRBD2 (7 bases). Trimming pared 4 bases from V and 4 bases from J, leaving 17 bases between. Germline assignment: CDR1 SGHTA and CDR2 FQGNSA. The CDR3 totals 16 residues. The CDR3 DNA follows: TGTGCCAGCAGCTCGAGGGGGGGAGGTTGGTACAATGAGCAGTTCTTC. Its translation is CASSSRGGGWYNEQFF. The complete variable domain, with remaining parts taken from reference TRBV7-2 and TRBJ2-1, reads GAGVSQSPSNKVTEKGKDVELRCDPISGHTALYWYRQSLGQGLEFLIYFQGNSAPDKSGLPSDRFSAERTGGSVSTLTIQRTQQEDSAVYLCASSSRGGGWYNEQFFGPGTRLTVL.

The chain joins TRBV25-1 to TRBJ2-7; D is perhaps TRBD1 (5 bases). Looked up from germline, CDR1 is MGHDK and CDR2 is SYGVNS. The ends were cut back, 2 bases at V and 0 bases at J, with 8 bases in the middle. The CDR3 runs to 14 residues. The CDR3 protein is CASSEHQGSYEQYF. In DNA, the CDR3 is TGTGCCAGCAGTGAACACCAGGGCTCCTACGAGCAGTACTTC.

The rearrangement joins TRBV30 to TRBJ1-3, with D possibly matching TRBD1 (6 bases). CDR3 length: 15 residues. Germline values: CDR1 GTSNPN, CDR2 SVGIG (reference sequence). V lost 1 base, J lost 2 bases, and 12 bases lay in between. The CDR3 spells CAWSARGGPGNTIYF. The CDR3 DNA reads as TGTGCCTGGAGTGCCAGAGGGGGACCTGGAAACACCATATATTTT.

This clone came up a few times. V usage is TRBV30 and J usage is TRBJ1-1, with no clear D. There are 8 residues in the CDR3. Germline CDR1 reads GTSNPN; CDR2 reads SVGIG (reference sequence). Trimming took 4 bases from V and 9 from J, leaving 3 bases between them. CDR3 in amino acids: CAWTKAFF. In DNA, the CDR3 is TGTGCCTGGACTAAAGCTTTCTTT.

The chain recombines TRBV5-1 with TRBJ1-4, with 8 bases lining up with TRBD1. CDR1 and CDR2 from the germline V gene are SGHRS and YFSETQ. The CDR3 has 13 amino acids. Trimming removed 3 bases from V and 7 bases from J; junction bases left unmatched: 2. CDR3 residues: CASSSGTGEKLFF. Written as DNA, the CDR3 is TGCGCCAGCAGCTCTGGGACAGGTGAAAAACTGTTTTTT.

The chain carries TRBV15 and TRBJ2-7, with TRBD1 matching over 9 bases. Germline V gene data show CDR1 as LNHNV and CDR2 as YYDKDF (reference sequence). This CDR3 has 14 amino acids. Trimming took 3 bases from V and 2 from J; bases not matched to a gene: 2. The CDR3 sequence is CATSRDRGTYEQYF. The DNA of the CDR3 is TGTGCCACCAGCAGGGACAGGGGTACCTACGAGCAGTACTTC.

V is TRBV5-1 and J is TRBJ1-1, with no clear D. Per the germline V gene, CDR1 is SGHRS and CDR2 is YFSETQ. V shed 0 bases and J shed 1 base, with 10 bases lying between them. This CDR3 is built from 15 residues. Written as DNA, the CDR3 is TGCGCCAGCAGCTTGGTGGGGAGCCCGAACACTGAAGCTTTCTTT. Its translation is CASSLVGSPNTEAFF.

The chain employs TRBV6-5 and TRBJ1-2; 9 bases line up with TRBD1. Trimming took 5 bases from V and 9 from J; bases not matched to a gene: 10. This CDR3 comprises 14 residues. Looked up from germline, CDR1 is MNHEY and CDR2 is SVGAGI. In nucleotides, the CDR3 is TGTGCCAGCAGTACCGAAGGGACAGGGAGACGCTACACCTTC. This sequence encodes CASSTEGTGRRYTF.

Only one count was recorded for this clone. CDR3 residues: CASTLGQVMNTEAFF. CDR3 nucleotide sequence: TGTGCCAGCACCCTGGGACAGGTGATGAACACTGAAGCTTTCTTT. The chain recombines TRBV7-8 with TRBJ1-1; TRBD1 agrees at 8 bases. Germline assignment: CDR1 SGHVS and CDR2 FQNEAQ. The CDR3 runs 15 residues. The junction had 7 bases not matched to a gene; V was cut back by 7 bases and J by 0 bases.

The chain is built from TRBV4-1 and TRBJ1-5; no reliable D call. Germline-derived CDR1 and CDR2 are MGHRA and YSYEKL. This CDR3 has 15 residues. Deletions cut 0 bases from V and 0 bases from J, with 6 bases between. The CDR3 here is CASSQDGNSNQPQHF. The CDR3 DNA reads TGCGCCAGCAGCCAAGACGGGAATAGCAATCAGCCCCAGCATTTT.

The V gene is TRBV19, the J gene TRBJ1-1; no firm D call. CDR1 LNHDA and CDR2 SQIVND come from the germline V gene (reference sequence). This CDR3 contains 16 residues. Trimming stripped 0 bases from V and 2 bases from J, with 13 bases between. The CDR3 sequence is CASSIDPPGINTEAFF. In nucleotides, the CDR3 is TGTGCCAGTAGTATAGACCCCCCGGGGATCAACACTGAAGCTTTCTTT.

The V call is TRBV14, the J call TRBJ2-2; a weak D match, TRBD2 (6 bases). The V gene's germline CDR1 is SGHDN and CDR2 FVKESK. Trimming took off 3 bases at V and 6 bases at J, with 8 bases between the two ends. This CDR3 has 13 amino acids. The CDR3: CASSQWGAGELFF. In DNA, the CDR3 is TGTGCCAGCAGCCAGTGGGGGGCCGGGGAGCTGTTTTTT.

This chain uses TRBV5-4 with TRBJ2-1, with TRBD2 matching 7 bases. V was clipped by 4 bases and J by 7 bases; unmatched bases: 5. The germline gives CDR1 SGHNT, CDR2 YYREEE (reference sequence). The CDR3 loop spans 13 amino acids. This CDR3 reads CASSVTSHNEQFF. CDR3 bases: TGTGCCAGCAGCGTGACTAGCCATAATGAGCAGTTCTTC.

The gene calls are TRBV9 and TRBJ1-2; D is unclear. The CDR3 has 15 amino acids. Germline CDR1 is SGDLS and CDR2 is YYNGEE. Trimming cost V 3 bases and J 3 bases, with 15 bases left between them. CDR3 loop: CASSGRGQHYYGYTF. CDR3 nucleotides: TGTGCCAGCAGCGGGCGTGGGCAGCATTACTATGGCTACACCTTC.

The chain carries TRBV5-1 and TRBJ2-7; 8 bases agree with TRBD1. The germline V gene encodes CDR1 SGHRS and CDR2 YFSETQ. The ends lost 4 bases at V and 6 bases at J; junction bases unmatched: 15. The CDR3 length is 16 residues. For the CDR3, the DNA is TGCGCCAGCAGCCCTCGGGACAGGCTTCCAGGAGGCGAGCAGTACTTC. Protein: CASSPRDRLPGGEQYF.

The V gene is TRBV18, the J gene TRBJ2-3; D is perhaps TRBD1 (5 bases). Germline V gene data show CDR1 as KGHSH and CDR2 as LQKENI. The CDR3 is 15 residues long. V was cut by 6 bases and J by 4 bases, with 17 bases left in between. CDR3 loop: CASSPEGRAADTQYF. As DNA, the CDR3 is TGTGCCAGCTCGCCCGAAGGCAGGGCGGCAGATACGCAGTATTTT.

The chain links TRBV27 to TRBJ2-7, with TRBD1 as a possible D gene (6 bases). The V end lost 3 bases, the J end lost 1 base, and 7 bases lay between the germline ends. Germline V lookup: CDR1 MNHEY, CDR2 SMNVEV (reference sequence). The CDR3 has 13 residues. CDR3 residues: CASSFRGSYEQYF. The DNA of the CDR3 is TGTGCCAGCAGTTTCAGGGGTTCCTACGAGCAGTACTTC.

The J gene is TRBJ2-3, the V gene TRBV10-3, with D possibly matching TRBD2 (6 bases). The V end lost 0 bases, the J end lost 3 bases, and 7 bases lay between the germline ends. Per germline, CDR1 ENHRY and CDR2 SYGVKD. CDR3 length: 14 amino acids. Written as DNA, the CDR3 is TGTGCCATCAGTGAGTCGGAGGGGACAGATACGCAGTATTTT. Its translation is CAISESEGTDTQYF.

The V and J genes are TRBV6-1 and TRBJ2-7; 7 bases align to TRBD1. Germline V gives CDR1 MNHNS, CDR2 SASEGT. Trimming removed 8 bases from V and 3 bases from J; junction bases left unmatched: 7. CDR3 size: 13 residues. CDR3 amino acids: CASERQGFYEQYF. CDR3 coding DNA: TGTGCCAGCGAAAGACAGGGATTCTACGAGCAGTACTTC.

J is TRBJ1-1 and V is TRBV5-4; D is perhaps TRBD1 (5 bases). The germline V gene has CDR1 SGHNT and CDR2 YYREEE (reference sequence). Deletions cut 3 bases from V and 2 bases from J, with 14 bases between. The CDR3 loop spans 15 amino acids. CDR3 sequence (DNA): TGTGCCAGCAGCTCGGCGCAGGGATTTAACACTGAAGCTTTCTTT. Amino acids: CASSSAQGFNTEAFF.

The chain couples TRBV7-9 to TRBJ2-5; D might be TRBD2 (6 bases). The germline CDR1 and CDR2 sequences are SEHNR and FQNEAQ (reference sequence). CDR3 length equals 16 residues. V shed 4 bases and J shed 2 bases, with 17 bases lying between them. Here the CDR3 DNA reads TGTGCCAGCAGCTCAAACATGGGGGGACTTCAAGAGACCCAGTACTTC. Its protein product is CASSSNMGGLQETQYF. The full variable domain, completed using reference TRBV7-9 and TRBJ2-5, is DTGVSQNPRHKITKRGQNVTFRCDPISEHNRLYWYRQTLGQGPEFLTYFQNEAQLEKSRLLSDRFSAERPKGSFSTLEIQRTEQGDSAMYLCASSSNMGGLQETQYFGPGTRLLVL.